This is a list of T cell receptor beta chains from one sample in a study of blood T cell repertoires in COVID-19. Some clones are missing from TCRdb's copy, which holds only in-frame ones; the method was immunoSEQ multiplex PCR. The sample consists of 95,000 to 150,000 clones, 85% to 90% of them appearing once. Sequencing was done on a sample of peripheral blood. Receptors originate from a man in his 70s with active or convalescent COVID-19. Each CDR3 is given with its conserved first and last residue. D genes are given only for firm matches. Size tells how often a clone was seen (once, few, many) or the class of an expanded clone, and some rows leave it out.

>TRBJ2-1|-|-|TRBV19
CASSLDGDEQFF
TGTGCCAGTAGTTTAGACGGGGATGAGCAGTTCTTC
>TRBJ1-2|TRBD1|few|TRBV11-2
CASSLGQGYGYTF
TGTGCCAGCAGCTTAGGACAGGGCTATGGCTACACCTTC
>TRBJ1-5|-|few|TRBV7-8
CASSLARGSNQPQHF
TGTGCCAGCAGCTTAGCCCGGGGGAGCAATCAGCCCCAGCATTTT
>TRBJ2-6|-|-|TRBV19
CASRLGLSGANVLTF
TGTGCCAGTAGGTTAGGACTCTCTGGGGCCAACGTCCTGACTTTC
>TRBJ2-7|TRBD1|-|TRBV28
CASSPPGQGLYEQYF
TGTGCCAGCAGTCCCCCGGGACAGGGGCTCTACGAGCAGTACTTC
>TRBJ2-7|-|many|TRBV4-1
CASSRLPPGEGSYEQYF
TGCGCCAGCAGCCGCCTACCTCCAGGGGAGGGCTCCTACGAGCAGTACTTC
>TRBJ2-5|-|-|TRBV5-1
CASSFLTFETQYF
TGCGCCAGCAGCTTTTTGACTTTTGAGACCCAGTACTTC
>TRBJ1-5|TRBD1|-|TRBV18
CASSPGTGLQNQPQHF
TGTGCCAGCTCACCCGGGACAGGGCTCCAAAATCAGCCCCAGCATTTT
>TRBJ2-7|TRBD2|-|TRBV4-2
CASSQDPGLAYREQYF
TGTGCCAGCAGCCAAGATCCTGGACTAGCATATCGTGAGCAGTACTTC
>TRBJ1-5|-|-|TRBV30
CAWSGGNQPQHF
TGTGCCTGGAGTGGCGGGAATCAGCCCCAGCATTTT
>TRBJ1-1|-|once|TRBV5-4
CASSRMGPGDTEAFF
TGTGCCAGCAGCCGGATGGGGCCAGGGGACACTGAAGCTTTCTTT
>TRBJ1-2|TRBD1|-|TRBV24-1
CATSDRDREYGYTF
TGTGCCACCAGTGACCGGGACAGGGAGTATGGCTACACCTTC
>TRBJ2-1|-|-|TRBV7-9
CASSLTSSNNEQFF
TGTGCCAGCAGCTTAACTAGCAGTAACAATGAGCAGTTCTTC
>TRBJ2-1|TRBD2|-|TRBV19
CASSKATSGRNEQFF
TGTGCCAGTAGTAAGGCGACTAGCGGGAGGAATGAGCAGTTCTTC
>TRBJ2-7|-|-|TRBV30
CAWSGVAPGGEQYF
TGTGCCTGGAGTGGGGTAGCGCCCGGCGGCGAGCAGTACTTC
>TRBJ2-7|-|-|TRBV29-1
CSVSSLETGEQYF
TGCAGCGTTTCTTCACTAGAAACGGGGGAGCAGTACTTC
>TRBJ2-3|-|-|TRBV5-1
CASTEWEGTDTQYF
TGCGCCAGCACCGAGTGGGAGGGCACAGATACGCAGTATTTT
>TRBJ1-1|-|-|TRBV5-5
CASSLGETNTEAFF
TGTGCCAGCAGCTTAGGGGAAACGAACACTGAAGCTTTCTTT
>TRBJ1-2|TRBD1|-|TRBV18
CASSTGQGYGYTF
TGTGCCAGCTCGACTGGACAGGGCTATGGCTACACCTTC
>TRBJ2-1|TRBD2|-|TRBV6-6
CASTLLAGVSYNEQFF
TGTGCCAGCACCTTACTAGCGGGAGTGTCCTACAATGAGCAGTTCTTC
>TRBJ2-2|TRBD2|few|TRBV28
CASSLWKLAGGPGELFF
TGTGCCAGCAGTTTATGGAAGTTAGCGGGAGGGCCCGGGGAGCTGTTTTTT
>TRBJ1-1|-|-|TRBV10-3
CAISTGRSDTEAFF
TGTGCCATCAGTACAGGGCGTTCGGACACTGAAGCTTTCTTT
>TRBJ2-7|TRBD2|-|TRBV2
CATTTSGWVEQYF
TGTGCCACCACGACTAGCGGGTGGGTCGAGCAGTACTTC
>TRBJ1-2|-|few|TRBV7-9
CASSWTEGGYTF
TGTGCCAGCAGCTGGACGGAGGGAGGCTACACCTTC
>TRBJ2-7|-|-|TRBV6-5
CASRPGAGYEQYF
TGTGCCAGCAGACCTGGGGCAGGCTACGAGCAGTACTTC
>TRBJ1-6|TRBD1|few|TRBV18
CASSSRQGSDSPLHF
TGTGCCAGCTCATCCAGACAGGGGAGTGATTCACCCCTCCACTTT
>TRBJ2-1|TRBD2|-|TRBV18
CASSPSLLAGASNEQFF
TGTGCCAGCTCACCATCCCTTCTAGCGGGAGCATCCAATGAGCAGTTCTTC
>TRBJ2-6|-|-|TRBV5-5
CASSLAGFAGANVLTF
TGTGCCAGCAGCTTGGCGGGGTTCGCTGGGGCCAACGTCCTGACTTTC
>TRBJ1-1|-|-|TRBV7-8
CASSSGAINTEAFF
TGTGCCAGCAGCTCGGGTGCAATAAACACTGAAGCTTTCTTT
>TRBJ2-2|TRBD2|-|TRBV9
CASSVELAGAVGELFF
TGTGCCAGCAGCGTAGAACTAGCGGGAGCGGTCGGGGAGCTGTTTTTT
>TRBJ1-2|-|-|TRBV28
CASSLWVGDYGYTF
TGTGCCAGCAGTTTATGGGTAGGGGACTATGGCTACACCTTC
>TRBJ2-1|-|-|TRBV27
CASSLVAVYNEQFF
TGTGCCAGCAGTTTGGTAGCGGTATACAATGAGCAGTTCTTC
>TRBJ2-2|TRBD1|-|TRBV24-1
CATSDWTGTHRELFF
TGTGCCACCAGTGATTGGACAGGGACCCACCGGGAGCTGTTTTTT
>TRBJ2-2|TRBD2|-|TRBV5-1
CASSLALADTGELFF
TGCGCCAGCAGCTTGGCCCTAGCGGATACCGGGGAGCTGTTTTTT
>TRBJ2-7|TRBD2|-|TRBV3-1/TRBV3-2
CASRFSGSSYEQYF
TGTGCCAGCAGGTTTAGCGGGAGCTCCTACGAGCAGTACTTC
>TRBJ2-3|TRBD2|-|TRBV5-1
CASSFSGFTDTQYF
TGCGCCAGCAGCTTTAGCGGGTTCACAGATACGCAGTATTTT
>TRBJ2-7|TRBD1|-|TRBV7-6
CASSLPGQGSYEQYF
TGTGCCAGCAGCTTACCAGGACAGGGGTCCTACGAGCAGTACTTC
>TRBJ2-1|-|once|TRBV4-2
CASSQTGWDEQFF
TGTGCCAGCAGCCAGACGGGGTGGGATGAGCAGTTCTTC
>TRBJ1-5|TRBD1|-|TRBV20-1
CSASQGAGDNQPQHF
TGCAGTGCAAGTCAGGGGGCCGGGGACAATCAGCCCCAGCATTTT
>TRBJ2-1|-|-|TRBV27
CASSITGTHEQFF
TGTGCCAGCAGCATAACAGGGACGCATGAGCAGTTCTTC
>TRBJ2-5|TRBD2|-|TRBV9
CASSVKGLAGVQYF
TGTGCCAGCAGCGTAAAGGGACTAGCGGGGGTCCAGTACTTC
>TRBJ2-3|TRBD2|-|TRBV11-1
CASSPHGAGGVDTQYF
TGTGCCAGCAGCCCCCATGGCGCGGGAGGAGTGGATACGCAGTATTTT
>TRBJ1-1|-|-|TRBV19
CASSVTGNTEAFF
TGTGCCAGTAGCGTGACAGGGAACACTGAAGCTTTCTTT
>TRBJ2-1|-|-|TRBV6-6
CASGSGQNSYNEQFF
TGTGCCAGCGGAAGCGGGCAAAACTCCTACAATGAGCAGTTCTTC
>TRBJ1-4|-|-|TRBV11-3
CASARGRANEKLFF
TGTGCCAGCGCCAGGGGACGGGCTAATGAAAAACTGTTTTTT
>TRBJ1-5|TRBD1|once|TRBV5-1
CASSLEGGDQPQHF
TGCGCCAGCAGCTTGGAAGGGGGCGATCAGCCCCAGCATTTT
>TRBJ2-2|-|once|TRBV5-8
CASRTVVELFF
TGTGCCAGTAGAACTGTAGTGGAGCTGTTTTTT
>TRBJ1-5|TRBD1|-|TRBV19
CASSRTGYNQPQHF
TGTGCCAGTAGCAGGACAGGATACAATCAGCCCCAGCATTTT
>TRBJ1-4|-|-|TRBV7-9
CASTSGGANEKLFF
TGTGCCAGCACCTCGGGAGGGGCTAATGAAAAACTGTTTTTT
>TRBJ2-7|-|-|TRBV6-5
CASSYSERGVYEQYF
TGTGCCAGCAGTTACTCGGAAAGGGGTGTTTACGAGCAGTACTTC
>TRBJ2-2|-|-|TRBV7-9
CASTLGTGHAGELFF
TGTGCCAGCACCCTGGGTACAGGGCATGCCGGGGAGCTGTTTTTT
>TRBJ2-7|TRBD1|-|TRBV28
CASRGTGGTYEQYF
TGTGCCAGCAGGGGGACAGGGGGCACCTACGAGCAGTACTTC
>TRBJ1-2|-|-|TRBV19
CASSIVGGGYGYTF
TGTGCCAGTAGTATAGTTGGTGGCGGCTATGGCTACACCTTC
>TRBJ2-1|TRBD1|-|TRBV2
CASRGTGEALRFF
TGTGCCAGCAGGGGGACAGGGGAGGCACTAAGGTTCTTC